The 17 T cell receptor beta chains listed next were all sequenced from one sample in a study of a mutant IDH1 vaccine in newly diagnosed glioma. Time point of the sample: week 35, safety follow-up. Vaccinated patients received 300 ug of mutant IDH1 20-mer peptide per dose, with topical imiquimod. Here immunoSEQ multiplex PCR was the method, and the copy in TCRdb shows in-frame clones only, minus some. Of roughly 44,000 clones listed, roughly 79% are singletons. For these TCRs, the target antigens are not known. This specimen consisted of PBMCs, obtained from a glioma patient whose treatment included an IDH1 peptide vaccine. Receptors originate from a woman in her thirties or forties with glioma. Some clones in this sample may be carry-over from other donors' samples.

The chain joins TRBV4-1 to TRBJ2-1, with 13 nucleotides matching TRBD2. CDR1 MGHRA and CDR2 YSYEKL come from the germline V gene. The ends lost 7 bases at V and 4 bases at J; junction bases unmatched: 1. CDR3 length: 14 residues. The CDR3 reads CASKTSGGYNEQFF. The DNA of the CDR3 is TGCGCCAGCAAGACTAGCGGGGGGTACAATGAGCAGTTCTTC.

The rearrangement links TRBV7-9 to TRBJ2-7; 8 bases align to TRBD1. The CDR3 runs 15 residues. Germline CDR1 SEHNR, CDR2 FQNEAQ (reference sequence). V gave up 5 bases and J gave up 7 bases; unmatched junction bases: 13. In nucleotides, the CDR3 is TGTGCCAGCAGCGCCTCGGGACAGGCCTTGGGGGAGCAGTACTTC. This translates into CASSASGQALGEQYF.

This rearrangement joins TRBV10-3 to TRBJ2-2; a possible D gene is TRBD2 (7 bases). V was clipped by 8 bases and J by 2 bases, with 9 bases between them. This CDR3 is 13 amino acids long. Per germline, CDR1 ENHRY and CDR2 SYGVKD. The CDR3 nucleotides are TGTGCCATCGGGGGGGCCAACACCGGGGAGCTGTTTTTT. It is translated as CAIGGANTGELFF.

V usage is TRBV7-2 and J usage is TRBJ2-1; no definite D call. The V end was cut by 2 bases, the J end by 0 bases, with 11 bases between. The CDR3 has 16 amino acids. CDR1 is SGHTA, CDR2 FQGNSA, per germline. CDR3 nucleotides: TGTGCCAGCAGCTTACGGACCCACCTCTCCTACAATGAGCAGTTCTTC. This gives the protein CASSLRTHLSYNEQFF. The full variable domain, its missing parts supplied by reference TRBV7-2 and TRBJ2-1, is GAGVSQSPSNKVTEKGKDVELRCDPISGHTALYWYRQSLGQGLEFLIYFQGNSAPDKSGLPSDRFSAERTGGSVSTLTIQRTQQEDSAVYLCASSLRTHLSYNEQFFGPGTRLTVL.

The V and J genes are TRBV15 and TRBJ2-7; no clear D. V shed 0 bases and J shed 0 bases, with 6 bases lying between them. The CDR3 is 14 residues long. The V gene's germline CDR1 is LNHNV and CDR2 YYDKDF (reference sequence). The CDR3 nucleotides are TGTGCCACCAGCAGAGACCGGGCCTCCTACGAGCAGTACTTC. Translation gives CATSRDRASYEQYF.

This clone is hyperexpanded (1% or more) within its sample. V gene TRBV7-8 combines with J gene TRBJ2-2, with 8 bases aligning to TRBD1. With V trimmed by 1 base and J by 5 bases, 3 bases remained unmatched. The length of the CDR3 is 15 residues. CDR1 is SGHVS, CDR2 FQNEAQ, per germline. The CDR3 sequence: CASSLGTGLTGELFF. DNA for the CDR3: TGTGCCAGCAGCTTAGGGACAGGGCTAACCGGGGAGCTGTTTTTT. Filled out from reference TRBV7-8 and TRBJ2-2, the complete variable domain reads GAGVSQSPRYKVAKRGQDVALRCDPISGHVSLFWYQQALGQGPEFLTYFQNEAQLDKSGLPSDRFFAERPEGSVSTLKIQRTQQEDSAVYLCASSLGTGLTGELFFGEGSRLTVL.

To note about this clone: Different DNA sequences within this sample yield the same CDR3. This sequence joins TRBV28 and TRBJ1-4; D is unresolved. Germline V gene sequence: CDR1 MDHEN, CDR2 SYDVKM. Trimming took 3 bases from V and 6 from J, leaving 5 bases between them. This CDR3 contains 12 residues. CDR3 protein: CASSLRDEKLFF. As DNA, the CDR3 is TGTGCCAGCAGTTTGAGGGATGAAAAACTGTTTTTT.

The CDR3 spells CASSYSVGRQNTEAFF. The CDR3 DNA follows: TGTGCCAGCAGTTACTCGGTCGGCAGACAGAACACTGAAGCTTTCTTT. The V and J genes are TRBV6-6 and TRBJ1-1; no definite D call. Germline V gene data show CDR1 as MNHNY and CDR2 as SVGAGI (reference sequence). Deletions cut 0 bases from V and 1 base from J, with 12 bases between. This CDR3 is 16 amino acids long.

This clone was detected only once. The CDR3 DNA is TGTGCCAGCAGTTTATTGACAGGGTTCTACGAGCAGTACTTC. As protein: CASSLLTGFYEQYF. The chain has TRBV28 and TRBJ2-7; 7 bases map to TRBD1. The V and J ends lost 1 base and 3 bases, in that order; junction bases with no gene match: 3. The germline V gene has CDR1 MDHEN and CDR2 SYDVKM. This CDR3 has 14 amino acids.

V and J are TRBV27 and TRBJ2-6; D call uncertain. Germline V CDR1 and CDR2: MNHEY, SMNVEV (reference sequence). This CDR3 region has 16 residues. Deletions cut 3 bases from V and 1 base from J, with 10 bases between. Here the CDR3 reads CASSFIRGSGANVLTF. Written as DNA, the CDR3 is TGTGCCAGCAGTTTTATCCGAGGTTCTGGGGCCAACGTCCTGACTTTC.

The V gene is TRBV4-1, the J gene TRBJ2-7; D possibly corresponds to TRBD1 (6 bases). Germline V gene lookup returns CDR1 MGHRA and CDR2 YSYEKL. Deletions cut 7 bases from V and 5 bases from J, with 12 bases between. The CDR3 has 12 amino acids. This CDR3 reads CASTGVRHEQYF. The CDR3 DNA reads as TGCGCCAGCACAGGGGTTCGGCACGAGCAGTACTTC.

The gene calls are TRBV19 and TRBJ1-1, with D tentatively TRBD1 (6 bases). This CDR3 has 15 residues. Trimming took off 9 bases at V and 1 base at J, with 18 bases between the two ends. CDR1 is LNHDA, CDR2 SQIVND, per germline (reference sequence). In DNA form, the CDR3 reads TGTGCCAGCAGGGGAAGGCCTCCAGAGAACACTGAAGCTTTCTTT. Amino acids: CASRGRPPENTEAFF.

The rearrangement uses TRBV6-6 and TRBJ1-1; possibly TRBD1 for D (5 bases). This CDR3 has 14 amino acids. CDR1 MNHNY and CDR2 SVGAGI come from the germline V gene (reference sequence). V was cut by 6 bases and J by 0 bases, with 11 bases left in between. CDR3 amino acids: CASRPRGVNTEAFF. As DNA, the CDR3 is TGTGCCAGCAGGCCCCGGGGGGTGAACACTGAAGCTTTCTTT.

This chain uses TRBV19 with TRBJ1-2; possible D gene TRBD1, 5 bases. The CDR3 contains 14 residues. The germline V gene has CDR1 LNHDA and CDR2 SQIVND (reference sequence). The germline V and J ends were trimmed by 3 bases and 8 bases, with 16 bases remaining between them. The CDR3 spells CASSMGRVAIGYTF. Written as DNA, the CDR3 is TGTGCCAGTAGTATGGGCAGGGTGGCTATCGGCTACACCTTC.

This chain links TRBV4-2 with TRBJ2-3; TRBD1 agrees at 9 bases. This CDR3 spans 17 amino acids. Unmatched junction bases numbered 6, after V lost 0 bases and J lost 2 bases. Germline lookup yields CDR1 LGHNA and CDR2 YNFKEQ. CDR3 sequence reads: CASSQEITGGYTDTQYF. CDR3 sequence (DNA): TGTGCCAGCAGCCAAGAGATAACAGGGGGCTACACAGATACGCAGTATTTT.

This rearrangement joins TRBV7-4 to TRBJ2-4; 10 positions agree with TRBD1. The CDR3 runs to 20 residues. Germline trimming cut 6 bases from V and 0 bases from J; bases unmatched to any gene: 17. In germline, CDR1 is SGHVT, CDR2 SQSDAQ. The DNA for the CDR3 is TGTGCCAGCAGATTTACAGGGACAGGGGAAGGAAGGGTAGCCAAAAACATTCAGTACTTC. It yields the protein CASRFTGTGEGRVAKNIQYF.

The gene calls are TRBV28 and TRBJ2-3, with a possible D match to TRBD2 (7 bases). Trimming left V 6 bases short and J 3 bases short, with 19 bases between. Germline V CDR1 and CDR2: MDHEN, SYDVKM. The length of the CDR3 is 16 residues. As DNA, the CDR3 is TGTGCCAGCAGCGATCCTCGGGGGGCAAGGACAGATACGCAGTATTTT. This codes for CASSDPRGARTDTQYF.